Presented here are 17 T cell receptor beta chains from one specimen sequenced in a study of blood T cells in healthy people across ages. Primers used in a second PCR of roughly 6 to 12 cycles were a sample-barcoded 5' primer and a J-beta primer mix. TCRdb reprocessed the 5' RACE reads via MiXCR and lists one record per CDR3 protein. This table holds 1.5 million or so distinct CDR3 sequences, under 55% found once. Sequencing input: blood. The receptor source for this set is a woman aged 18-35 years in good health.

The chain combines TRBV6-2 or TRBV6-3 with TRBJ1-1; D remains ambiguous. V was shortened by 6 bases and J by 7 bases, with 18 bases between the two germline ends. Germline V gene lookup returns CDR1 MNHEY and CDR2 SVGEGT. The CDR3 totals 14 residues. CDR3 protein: CASRTGRQGSEAFF. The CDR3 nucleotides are TGTGCCAGCAGAACCGGGAGGCAAGGGAGTGAAGCTTTCTTT.

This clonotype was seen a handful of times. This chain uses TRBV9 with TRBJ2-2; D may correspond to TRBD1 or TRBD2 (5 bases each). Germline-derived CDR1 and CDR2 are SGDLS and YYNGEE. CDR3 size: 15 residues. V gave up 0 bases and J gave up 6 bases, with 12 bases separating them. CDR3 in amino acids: CASSVEGRAPGELFF. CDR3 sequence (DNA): TGTGCCAGCAGCGTAGAGGGACGGGCGCCCGGGGAGCTGTTTTTT.

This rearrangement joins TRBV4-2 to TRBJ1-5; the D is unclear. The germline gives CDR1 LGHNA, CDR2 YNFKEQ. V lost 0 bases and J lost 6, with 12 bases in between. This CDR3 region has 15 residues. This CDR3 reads CASSQDETTGQPQHF. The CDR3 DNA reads TGTGCCAGCAGCCAAGATGAGACCACCGGTCAGCCCCAGCATTTT.

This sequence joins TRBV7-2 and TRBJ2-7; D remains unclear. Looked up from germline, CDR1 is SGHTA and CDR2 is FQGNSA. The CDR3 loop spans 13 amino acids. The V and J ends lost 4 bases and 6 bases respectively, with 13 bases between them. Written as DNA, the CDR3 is TGTGCCAGCAGCTGGGAATCCAAAATCGAGCAGTACTTC. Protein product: CASSWESKIEQYF.

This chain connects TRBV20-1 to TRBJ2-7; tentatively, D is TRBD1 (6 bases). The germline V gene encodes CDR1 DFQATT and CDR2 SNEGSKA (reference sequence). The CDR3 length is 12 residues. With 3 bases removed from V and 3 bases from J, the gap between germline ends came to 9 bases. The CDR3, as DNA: TGCAGTGCTAGTCCGGACAGCTACGAGCAGTACTTC. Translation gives CSASPDSYEQYF.

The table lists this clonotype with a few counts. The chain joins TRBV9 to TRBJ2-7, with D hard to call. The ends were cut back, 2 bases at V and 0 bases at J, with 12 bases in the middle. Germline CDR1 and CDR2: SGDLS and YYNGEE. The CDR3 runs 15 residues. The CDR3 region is CASSVGAASSYEQYF. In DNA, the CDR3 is TGTGCCAGCAGCGTGGGTGCAGCTAGCTCCTACGAGCAGTACTTC.

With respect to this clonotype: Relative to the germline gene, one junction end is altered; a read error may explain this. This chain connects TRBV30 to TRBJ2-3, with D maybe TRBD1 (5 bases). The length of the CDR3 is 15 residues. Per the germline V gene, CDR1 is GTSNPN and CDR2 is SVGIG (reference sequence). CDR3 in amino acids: CAWSVQDVNTDTQYF. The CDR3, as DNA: TGTGCCTGGAGTGTACAGGATGTGAACACAGACACGCAGTATTTT.

The CDR3 spells CASSLVVRSYNEQYF. DNA of the CDR3: TGTGCCAGCAGCTTAGTGGTACGCTCCTACAATGAGCAGTACTTC. The rearrangement links TRBV7-6 to TRBJ2-1; D is uncertain. Matching the DNA end better, TRBJ2-7 makes the J call doubtful. Germline V gives CDR1 SGHVS, CDR2 FNYEAQ. This CDR3 is built from 15 residues.

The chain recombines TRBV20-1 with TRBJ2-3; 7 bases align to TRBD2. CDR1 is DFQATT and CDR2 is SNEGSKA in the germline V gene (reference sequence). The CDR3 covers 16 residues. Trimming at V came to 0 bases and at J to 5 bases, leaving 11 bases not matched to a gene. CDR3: CSARDWIAGRIDTQYF. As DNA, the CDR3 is TGCAGTGCTAGAGATTGGATAGCGGGTCGGATAGATACGCAGTATTTT.

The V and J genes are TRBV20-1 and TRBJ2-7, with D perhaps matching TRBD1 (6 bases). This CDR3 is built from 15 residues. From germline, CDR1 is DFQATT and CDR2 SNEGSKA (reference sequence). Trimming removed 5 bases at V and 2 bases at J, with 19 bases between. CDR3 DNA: TGCAGTGCTGGCACAGGGACCGTTTATGCCTACGAGCAGTACTTC. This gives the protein CSAGTGTVYAYEQYF.

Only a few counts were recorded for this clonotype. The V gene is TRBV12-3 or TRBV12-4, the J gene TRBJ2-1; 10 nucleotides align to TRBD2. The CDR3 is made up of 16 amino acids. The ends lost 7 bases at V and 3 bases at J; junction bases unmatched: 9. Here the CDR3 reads CASKHTSGKYYNEQFF. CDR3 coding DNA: TGTGCCAGCAAGCATACTAGCGGGAAATACTACAATGAGCAGTTCTTC.

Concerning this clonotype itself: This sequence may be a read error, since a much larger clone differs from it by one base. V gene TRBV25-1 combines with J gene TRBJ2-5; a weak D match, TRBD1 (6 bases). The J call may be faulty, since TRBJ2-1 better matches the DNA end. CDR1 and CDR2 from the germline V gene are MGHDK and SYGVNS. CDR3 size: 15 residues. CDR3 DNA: TGTGCCAGCAGTGGGCTCCCGGGACAACAAGAGACCCAGTTCTTC. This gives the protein CASSGLPGQQETQFF.

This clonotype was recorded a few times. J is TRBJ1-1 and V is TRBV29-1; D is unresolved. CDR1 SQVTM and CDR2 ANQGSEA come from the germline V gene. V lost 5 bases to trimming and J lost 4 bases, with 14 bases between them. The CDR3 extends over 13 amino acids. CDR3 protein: CSVLWETRTEAFF. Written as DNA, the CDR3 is TGCAGCGTTTTATGGGAGACGCGCACTGAAGCTTTCTTT.

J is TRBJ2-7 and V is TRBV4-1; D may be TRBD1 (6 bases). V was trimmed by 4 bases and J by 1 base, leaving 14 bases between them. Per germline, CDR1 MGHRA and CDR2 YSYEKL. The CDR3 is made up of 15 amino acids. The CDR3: CASSPTGRGSYEQYF. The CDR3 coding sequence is TGCGCCAGCAGCCCAACCGGCAGGGGTTCCTACGAGCAGTACTTC.

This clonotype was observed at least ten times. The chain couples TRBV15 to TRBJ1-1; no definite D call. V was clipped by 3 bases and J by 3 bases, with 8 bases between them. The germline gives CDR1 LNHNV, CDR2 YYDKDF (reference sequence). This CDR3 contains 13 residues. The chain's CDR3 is CATSRRADTEAFF. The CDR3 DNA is TGTGCCACCAGCAGGAGGGCTGACACTGAAGCTTTCTTT. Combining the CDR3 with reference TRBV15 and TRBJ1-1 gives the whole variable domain DAMVIQNPRYQVTQFGKPVTLSCSQTLNHNVMYWYQQKSSQAPKLLFHYYDKDFNNEADTPDNFQSRRPNTSFCFLDIRSPGLGDTAMYLCATSRRADTEAFFGQGTRLTVV.

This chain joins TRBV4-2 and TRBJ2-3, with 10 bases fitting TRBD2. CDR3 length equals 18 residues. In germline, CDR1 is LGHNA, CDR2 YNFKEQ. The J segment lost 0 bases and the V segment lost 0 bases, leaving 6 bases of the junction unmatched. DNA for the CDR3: TGTGCCAGCAGCCAAGAATCTGGACTAGCGGATAGCACAGATACGCAGTATTTT. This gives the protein CASSQESGLADSTDTQYF.

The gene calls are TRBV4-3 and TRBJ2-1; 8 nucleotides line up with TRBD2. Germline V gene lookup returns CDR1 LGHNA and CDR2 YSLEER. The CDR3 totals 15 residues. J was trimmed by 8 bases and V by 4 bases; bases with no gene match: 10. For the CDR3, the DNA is TGCGCCAGCAGCCGGCTGTTCGCGGGAGGCGATGAGCAGTTCTTC. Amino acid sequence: CASSRLFAGGDEQFF.